Here is one TCR beta chain with its context. Original processing notes: Amplification of reference gene primers provided the estimated nucleated cell counts. The table came from immunoSEQ multiplex PCR; TCRdb's copy has only in-frame clones and leaves some out. That table gives V, J and clone size, and the DNA gave D and trimming. The table has about 210,000 clones, just under 85% seen once. This sample is drawn from a study of blood T cell repertoires in COVID-19. Overall study: Acute and convalescent COVID-19 samples came from the United States, Italy and Spain. T cells, B-cell-depleted T cells, or PBMCs provided the cDNA or gDNA that served as material.

Per the germline V gene, CDR1 is KGHSH and CDR2 is LQKENI. V dropped 2 bases and J dropped 5 bases, with 15 bases sitting between them. The CDR3 runs 15 residues. Sequencing was done on a sample of peripheral blood. The clonotype was recovered from a woman between 50 and 59 years old with active or convalescent COVID-19. This chain connects TRBV18 to TRBJ1-2, with D possibly TRBD1 on 6 matching bases. The CDR3 DNA reads as TGTGCCAGCTCACCAGGTCCAGGGGACCAGTATGGCTACACCTTC. Protein sequence: CASSPGPGDQYGYTF.